These T cell receptor beta chains were read from a single sample in a study of T cells in narcolepsy. Clones were sequenced by immunoSEQ multiplex PCR, and TCRdb holds only the in-frame ones, with some missing. The data show tens of thousands of clones, 79% seen once. Sequences were obtained from memory (CD45RA-) CD4+ T cells from blood. These receptor sequences come from a human donor in good health. Both conserved end residues are part of each CDR3. The D gene is left open where the match is weak. Size values are once, few and many counts, or a class for expanded clones, and some rows have none.

TRBJ2-6,TRBV9,-,TRBD1,CASRGGYNPSGANVLTF,TGTGCCAGCAGAGGGGGCTACAACCCATCTGGGGCCAACGTCCTGACTTTC
TRBJ1-5,TRBV10-2,-,-,CASSESTPRSQHF,TGCGCCAGCAGTGAGTCGACCCCCCGGTCCCAGCATTTT
TRBJ1-2,TRBV28,-,-,CASSRLRSRDRYGYTF,TGTGCCAGCAGCCGCCTTAGGTCCCGAGATAGGTATGGCTACACCTTC
TRBJ2-5,TRBV5-8,-,TRBD2,CASSSGGRQYF,TGTGCCAGCAGCTCCGGCGGGAGGCAGTACTTC
TRBJ2-7,TRBV25-1,-,-,CASREGFYEQYF,TGTGCCAGCAGGGAGGGGTTCTACGAGCAGTACTTC
TRBJ1-1,TRBV11-2,-,-,CASSSRAGAIEAFF,TGTGCCAGCAGCTCCCGTGCGGGGGCGATTGAGGCTTTCTTT
TRBJ2-7,TRBV21-1,-,-,CASSKPEGRCYEQYF,TGTGCCAGCAGCAAACCGGAAGGAAGATGCTACGAGCAGTACTTC
TRBJ1-4,TRBV6-6,few,-,CASSLRRTTNEKLFF,TGTGCCAGCAGCCTAAGACGGACAACTAATGAAAAACTGTTTTTT
TRBJ2-1,TRBV11-2,-,-,CASSPEGEQFF,TGTGCCAGCAGCCCAGAGGGTGAGCAGTTCTTC
TRBJ2-3,TRBV14,-,-,CASSPRGFTQYF,TGTGCCAGCAGCCCTCGGGGTTTTACGCAGTATTTT
TRBJ2-7,TRBV6-5,-,TRBD1,CASSLTGGEYEQYF,TGTGCCAGCAGTCTGACAGGGGGCGAATACGAGCAGTACTTC
TRBJ1-4,TRBV4-1,few,-,CASSQAGSGNEKLFF,TGCGCCAGCAGCCAAGCTGGATCAGGGAATGAAAAACTGTTTTTT
TRBJ1-2,TRBV7-2,-,-,CASSLGQSYGYTF,TGTGCCAGCAGCTTAGGACAGAGCTATGGCTACACCTTC
TRBJ2-1,TRBV27,-,-,CASRPLTELSYNEQFF,TGTGCCAGCAGACCCTTGACCGAGCTATCCTACAATGAGCAGTTCTTC
TRBJ2-2,TRBV28,-,TRBD2,CASSFPLSRLYSGSNTGELFF,TGTGCCAGCAGTTTCCCTCTTTCCCGTCTTTATAGCGGGTCGAACACCGGGGAGCTGTTTTTT
TRBJ2-3,TRBV11-2,-,TRBD1,CASRNSGQVRDTQYF,TGTGCCAGCAGAAACTCGGGACAGGTCAGAGATACGCAGTATTTT
TRBJ1-1,TRBV7-2,-,-,CASSLVILMNTEAFF,TGTGCCAGCAGCTTAGTGATTCTCATGAACACTGAAGCTTTCTTT
TRBJ2-1,TRBV18,-,TRBD1,CASSLQGKSYNEQFF,TGTGCCAGCTCACTACAGGGGAAGTCCTACAATGAGCAGTTCTTC
TRBJ2-2,TRBV7-2,once,TRBD1,CASSLMDRGIGELFF,TGTGCCAGCAGCTTAATGGACAGGGGGATCGGGGAGCTGTTTTTT
TRBJ2-7,TRBV13,-,TRBD2,CASRASGTTYEQYF,TGTGCCAGCCGAGCTAGCGGGACGACATACGAGCAGTACTTC
TRBJ2-5,TRBV2,-,-,CASSAGAEETQYF,TGTGCCAGCAGTGCCGGGGCGGAAGAGACCCAGTACTTC
TRBJ2-7,TRBV25-1,-,-,CASSEGNRGIYEQYF,TGTGCCAGCAGTGAAGGAAATCGGGGTATCTACGAGCAGTACTTC
TRBJ1-2,TRBV2,-,TRBD1,CASSGRTGAYGYTF,TGTGCCAGCAGCGGTCGGACAGGGGCCTATGGCTACACCTTC